Listed here are 9 T cell receptor beta chains from one sample, sequenced in a study of chemoradiotherapy in HPV16-positive cancers. The repertoire was sequenced with immunoSEQ multiplex PCR; TCRdb's copy has only in-frame clones and lacks some. The sample has more than 9,000 clones; nearly 90% are singletons. This specimen was acquired from a patient who underwent chemoradiotherapy. Receptor source: a human donor with HPV-associated anogenital cancer.

This clone was observed a handful of times. The rearrangement links TRBV29-1 to TRBJ2-5, with 8 bases lining up with TRBD1. Germline V gives CDR1 SQVTM, CDR2 ANQGSEA. J lost 2 bases, V lost 1 base, and 6 bases had no gene match. CDR3 length: 15 residues. CDR3 nucleotides: TGCAGCGTTGAAGCCGGGACAGGCCGGCAAGAGACCCAGTACTTC. It translates to CSVEAGTGRQETQYF. Full variable domain (rest looked up from reference TRBV29-1 and TRBJ2-5): SAVISQKPSRDICQRGTSLTIQCQVDSQVTMMFWYRQQPGQSLTLIATANQGSEATYESGFVIDKFPISRPNLTFSTLTVSNMSPEDSSIYLCSVEAGTGRQETQYFGPGTRLLVL.

V usage is TRBV9 and J usage is TRBJ2-1, with 11 bases matching TRBD1. Germline V lookup: CDR1 SGDLS, CDR2 YYNGEE. The CDR3 extends over 15 amino acids. The ends lost 0 bases at V and 10 bases at J; junction bases unmatched: 6. As DNA, the CDR3 is TGTGCCAGCAGCGTAGAGGGACAGGGGGGCGGCGAGCAGTTCTTC. It specifies CASSVEGQGGGEQFF.

This clone came up a few times. J is TRBJ1-5 and V is TRBV6-4, with a possible D match to TRBD1 (5 bases). CDR1 and CDR2 from the germline V gene are MRHNA and SNTAGT. The CDR3 is 19 residues long. Trimming pared 1 base from V and 0 bases from J, leaving 19 bases between. The DNA of the CDR3 is TGTGCCAGCAGTGACTTACGGGGTTGGGGCCCTTATAGCAATCAGCCCCAGCATTTT. Its translation: CASSDLRGWGPYSNQPQHF.

The chain uses TRBV9 and TRBJ2-1; 10 bases are shared with TRBD2. The junction had 8 bases not matched to a gene; V was cut back by 4 bases and J by 4 bases. CDR1 and CDR2 from the germline V gene are SGDLS and YYNGEE. The CDR3 runs to 16 residues. This CDR3 is CASSPVAGGRYNEQFF. The CDR3 region has the DNA TGTGCCAGCAGCCCCGTAGCGGGAGGCAGATACAATGAGCAGTTCTTC.

As concerns this clone: Germline is not matched at one junction end, which may reflect a read error. CDR3 in amino acids: CASSESITGQGVAF. The CDR3 DNA reads as TGCGCCAGCAGTGAGTCCATTACGGGACAGGGGGTCGCCTTC. The chain joins TRBV10-1 to TRBJ1-2; 11 bases map to TRBD1. Germline V lookup: CDR1 WNHNN, CDR2 SYGVQD (reference sequence). The CDR3 length is 14 residues.

This sequence joins TRBV10-3 and TRBJ2-6; TRBD1 is a possible D gene (6 bases). V was trimmed by 11 bases and J by 0 bases, leaving 23 bases between them. This CDR3 contains 18 residues. Germline CDR1 ENHRY, CDR2 SYGVKD. Here the CDR3 reads CAVSSTQGWSSGANVLTF. The CDR3, as DNA: TGTGCCGTGTCCTCGACACAGGGTTGGAGCTCTGGGGCCAACGTCCTGACTTTC.

The chain joins TRBV6-6 to TRBJ2-7, with 7 bases matching TRBD1. The CDR3 is 14 residues long. J lost 6 bases, V lost 2 bases, and 7 bases had no gene match. CDR1 is MNHNY and CDR2 is SVGAGI in the germline V gene (reference sequence). The CDR3 DNA reads as TGTGCCAGCAGTTACCAGGGGGAGACTATCGAGCAGTACTTC. This encodes CASSYQGETIEQYF.

The chain is built from TRBV5-1 and TRBJ2-2; 8 bases agree with TRBD2. There are 15 residues in the CDR3. The ends lost 5 bases at V and 6 bases at J; junction bases unmatched: 9. CDR1 is SGHRS, CDR2 YFSETQ, per germline. The CDR3 region has the DNA TGCGCCAGCAGGTCCGGGGGGGGTGACGCCGGGGAGCTGTTTTTT. Translating it yields CASRSGGGDAGELFF.

Of note for this clone: The same CDR3 can be traced to other DNA sequences in this sample. This sequence joins TRBV9 and TRBJ1-1; D may be TRBD1 (5 bases). In germline, CDR1 is SGDLS, CDR2 YYNGEE. The CDR3 runs to 15 residues. Trimming took 3 bases from V and 1 from J, leaving 13 bases between them. The CDR3 DNA follows: TGTGCCAGCAGCGCGGGGACCTTGGGGAACACTGAAGCTTTCTTT. It encodes CASSAGTLGNTEAFF.